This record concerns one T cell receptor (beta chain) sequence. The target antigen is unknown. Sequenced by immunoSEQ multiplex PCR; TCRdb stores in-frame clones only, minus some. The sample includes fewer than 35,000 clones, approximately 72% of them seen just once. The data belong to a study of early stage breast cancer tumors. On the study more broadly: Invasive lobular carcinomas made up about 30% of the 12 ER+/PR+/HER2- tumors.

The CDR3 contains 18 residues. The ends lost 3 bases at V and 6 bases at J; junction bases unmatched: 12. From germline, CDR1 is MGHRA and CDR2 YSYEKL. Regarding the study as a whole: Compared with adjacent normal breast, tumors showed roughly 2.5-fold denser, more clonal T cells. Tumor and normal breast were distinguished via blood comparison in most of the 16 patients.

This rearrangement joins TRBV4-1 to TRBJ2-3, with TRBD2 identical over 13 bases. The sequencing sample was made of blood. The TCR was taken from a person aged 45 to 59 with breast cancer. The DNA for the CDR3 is TGCGCCAGCAGCCAGCGAGGACTAGCGGGAGAAGGTTACGATACGCAGTATTTT. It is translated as CASSQRGLAGEGYDTQYF.